This T cell receptor beta chain was sequenced in a study of PD-1 blockade in mismatch repair-deficient tumors. The wider study: All were previously treated, progressing patients with eleven to twelve mismatch repair-deficient cancer types.

Only one count was recorded for this clone. Antigen specificity is unknown. Regarding the study as a whole: Tumor-resident clones, often absent from pretreatment blood, expanded after pembrolizumab and then contracted.

TCRs were sequenced from a few patients responding to pembrolizumab. V trimming: 3 bases; J trimming: 3 bases; junction bases outside the gene matches: 8. Germline assignment: CDR1 SGHDT and CDR2 YYEEEE. The CDR3 is 15 amino acids. Only in-frame clones appear in the TCRdb table, and some are missing; sequencing was by immunoSEQ multiplex PCR. The sample lists about 60,000 clones, approximately 88% occurring once. The chain is built from TRBV5-6 and TRBJ1-2, with 7 bases fitting TRBD1. Sequencing was performed on peripheral blood, taken 52 weeks after starting pembrolizumab. The origin of this receptor is an adult with mismatch repair-deficient cancer. The CDR3 coding sequence is TGTGCCAGCAGCTGGGCGACAGGGCCACACTATGGCTACACCTTC. Protein sequence: CASSWATGPHYGYTF.